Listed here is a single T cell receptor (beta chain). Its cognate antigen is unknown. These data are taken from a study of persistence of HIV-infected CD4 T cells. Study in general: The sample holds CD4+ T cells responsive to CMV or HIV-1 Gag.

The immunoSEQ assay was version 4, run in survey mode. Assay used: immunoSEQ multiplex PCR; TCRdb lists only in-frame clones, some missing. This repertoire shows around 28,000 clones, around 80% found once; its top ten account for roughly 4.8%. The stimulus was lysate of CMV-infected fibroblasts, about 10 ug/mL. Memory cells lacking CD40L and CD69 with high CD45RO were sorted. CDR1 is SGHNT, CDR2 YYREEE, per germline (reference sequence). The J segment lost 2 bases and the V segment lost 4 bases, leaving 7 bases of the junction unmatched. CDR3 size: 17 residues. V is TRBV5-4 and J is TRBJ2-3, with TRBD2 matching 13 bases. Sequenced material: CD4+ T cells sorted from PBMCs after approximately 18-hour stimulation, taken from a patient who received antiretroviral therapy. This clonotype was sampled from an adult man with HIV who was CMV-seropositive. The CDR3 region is CASSQGLAGALTDTQYF. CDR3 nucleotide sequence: TGTGCCAGCAGCCAAGGACTAGCGGGGGCCCTCACAGATACGCAGTATTTT.